These 29 T cell receptor beta chains share one sample of origin, sequenced in a study of beta chain features in type 1 diabetes. cDNA synthesis used the whole RNA isolate, giving expressed TCRB sequences. Measured with immunoSEQ multiplex PCR; TCRdb has only the in-frame clones, and not every one. Of roughly 610,000 clones detected, about 16% appear once; the ten largest clones hold about 0.097%. Sequencing input: naive CD4+ T cells from blood. These receptors came from a man younger than 35 in good health.

This clone was recorded a few times. This chain joins TRBV4-2 and TRBJ1-6; no clear D. V lost 6 bases and J lost 3, with 9 bases in between. The CDR3 has 14 residues. Germline loops: CDR1 LGHNA, CDR2 YNFKEQ. The CDR3 DNA sequence: TGTGCCAGCAGAGAGGGCAACTATAATTCACCCCTCCACTTT. Its protein is CASREGNYNSPLHF.

This chain uses TRBV7-9 with TRBJ1-2; 7 positions match TRBD1. The CDR3 spans 14 residues. Germline loops: CDR1 SEHNR, CDR2 FQNEAQ (reference sequence). Trimming at V came to 5 bases and at J to 2 bases, leaving 5 bases not matched to a gene. CDR3 DNA sequence: TGTGCCAGCAGCCCGCCGGACAGGAACTATGGCTACACCTTC. It translates to CASSPPDRNYGYTF.

This clone came up once. The rearrangement links TRBV5-6 to TRBJ2-7, with TRBD1 identical over 7 bases. The CDR3 is 14 residues long. Germline-derived CDR1 and CDR2 are SGHDT and YYEEEE. V trimming: 2 bases; J trimming: 5 bases; junction bases outside the gene matches: 7. CDR3 sequence reads: CASSFTGAVDEQYF. In DNA form, the CDR3 reads TGTGCCAGCAGCTTTACAGGGGCGGTAGACGAGCAGTACTTC.

A few counts support this clone. This rearrangement joins TRBV29-1 to TRBJ1-1; no definite D call. The V and J ends lost 3 bases and 3 bases respectively, with 11 bases between them. The CDR3 covers 13 residues. Germline assignment: CDR1 SQVTM and CDR2 ANQGSEA. CDR3 amino acids: CSVEGIRYTEAFF. The CDR3, as DNA: TGCAGCGTTGAGGGGATCCGGTACACTGAAGCTTTCTTT. The full variable domain, in which reference TRBV29-1 and TRBJ1-1 provide the parts outside the CDR3, is SAVISQKPSRDICQRGTSLTIQCQVDSQVTMMFWYRQQPGQSLTLIATANQGSEATYESGFVIDKFPISRPNLTFSTLTVSNMSPEDSSIYLCSVEGIRYTEAFFGQGTRLTVV.

This clone was observed a few times. The V call is TRBV5-5, the J call TRBJ2-3; D may be TRBD1 or TRBD2 (6 bases each). The CDR3 consists of 16 residues. From germline, CDR1 is SGHKS and CDR2 YYEKEE (reference sequence). Trimming pared 4 bases from V and 2 bases from J, leaving 17 bases between. The DNA for the CDR3 is TGTGCCAGCAGCCGCCGGGGGCAGGTACCCACAGATACGCAGTATTTT. It codes for CASSRRGQVPTDTQYF.

The chain joins TRBV5-4 to TRBJ2-7, with 10 bases that match TRBD1. This CDR3 region has 15 residues. Germline CDR1 reads SGHNT; CDR2 reads YYREEE (reference sequence). V shed 4 bases, J shed 2 bases, and the junction held 6 bases outside the gene matches. The chain's CDR3 is CASSRTGGNPYEQYF. The CDR3 DNA reads TGTGCCAGCAGCCGGACAGGGGGAAACCCCTACGAGCAGTACTTC.

This clone was seen only a few times. The chain has TRBV7-8 and TRBJ2-2, with 9 nucleotides matching TRBD1. Trimming at V came to 7 bases and at J to 0 bases, leaving 6 bases not matched to a gene. Germline V lookup: CDR1 SGHVS, CDR2 FQNEAQ. The CDR3 has 16 amino acids. The DNA of the CDR3 is TGTGCCAGCAACCCACAGGGGGCGTCGAACACCGGGGAGCTGTTTTTT. Its protein is CASNPQGASNTGELFF.

This clone occurred many times. V gene TRBV28 combines with J gene TRBJ1-1; D gene uncertain. This CDR3 comprises 12 residues. V lost 0 bases, J lost 5 bases, and 4 bases lay in between. Germline-derived CDR1 and CDR2 are MDHEN and SYDVKM. CDR3: CASSLWMTEAFF. The CDR3 DNA reads as TGTGCCAGCAGTTTATGGATGACTGAAGCTTTCTTT.

The V gene is TRBV28, the J gene TRBJ2-4; D unresolved. The CDR3 has 13 residues. V dropped 6 bases and J dropped 0 bases, with 6 bases sitting between them. The germline gives CDR1 MDHEN, CDR2 SYDVKM. CDR3 bases: TGTGCCAGCAGGACATTAGCCAAAAACATTCAGTACTTC. It codes for CASRTLAKNIQYF.

The chain links TRBV7-6 to TRBJ1-5; the D gene is possibly TRBD1 (5 bases). Germline lookup yields CDR1 SGHVS and CDR2 FNYEAQ. The CDR3 is 16 amino acids. Trimming stripped 0 bases from V and 5 bases from J, with 14 bases between. CDR3: CASSLALQGGDQPQHF. The CDR3, as DNA: TGTGCCAGCAGCTTAGCGCTTCAGGGAGGGGATCAGCCCCAGCATTTT.

This clone appeared a few times. The rearrangement links TRBV20-1 to TRBJ1-4, with D perhaps matching TRBD1 (6 bases). The V gene's germline CDR1 is DFQATT and CDR2 SNEGSKA (reference sequence). This CDR3 contains 11 residues. V lost 0 bases and J lost 14, with 10 bases in between. The CDR3 reads CSARDSQGLFF. The CDR3 coding sequence is TGCAGTGCTAGAGATTCACAGGGCCTGTTTTTT.

The chain joins TRBV14 to TRBJ2-5; D uncertain. The CDR3 sequence is 13 residues long. Deletions cut 1 base from V and 9 bases from J, with 12 bases between. Germline V gives CDR1 SGHDN, CDR2 FVKESK. The CDR3 sequence is CASSQAQTQAQYF. CDR3 bases: TGTGCCAGCAGCCAAGCACAGACCCAGGCCCAGTACTTC.

This clone came up a few times. V usage is TRBV2 and J usage is TRBJ1-5; D might be TRBD1 (5 bases). From germline, CDR1 is SNHLY and CDR2 FYNNEI. The V and J ends lost 4 bases and 6 bases respectively, with 10 bases between them. The CDR3 spans 13 residues. CDR3 amino acids: CASSVEGTQPQHF. DNA for the CDR3: TGTGCCAGCAGTGTGGAGGGGACTCAGCCCCAGCATTTT.

This clone was observed a few times. This chain connects TRBV2 to TRBJ1-6, with D possibly matching TRBD1 (6 bases). The ends were cut back, 4 bases at V and 5 bases at J, with 9 bases in the middle. The germline V gene has CDR1 SNHLY and CDR2 FYNNEI. CDR3 length: 14 amino acids. CDR3 in amino acids: CASSGHRDNSPLHF. CDR3 in DNA: TGTGCCAGCAGTGGGCACAGGGATAATTCACCCCTCCACTTT.

The sample holds a few counts of this clone. V gene TRBV5-1 combines with J gene TRBJ2-7; TRBD1 aligns across 8 bases. This CDR3 is built from 14 residues. From germline, CDR1 is SGHRS and CDR2 YFSETQ. Germline trimming cut 4 bases from V and 4 bases from J; bases unmatched to any gene: 7. The chain's CDR3 is CASSMTGDGYEQYF. The CDR3 nucleotides read TGCGCCAGCAGCATGACAGGGGATGGTTACGAGCAGTACTTC.

The chain has TRBV28 and TRBJ2-2; D might be TRBD2 (6 bases). CDR3 size: 13 residues. Germline CDR1 MDHEN, CDR2 SYDVKM. V lost 8 bases, J lost 5 bases, and 12 bases lay in between. CDR3 sequence: CASGAGKTGELFF. CDR3 in DNA: TGTGCCAGCGGGGCGGGGAAGACCGGGGAGCTGTTTTTT.

The gene calls are TRBV4-3 and TRBJ1-1; D unresolved. Germline CDR1 and CDR2: LGHNA and YSLEER. The V end was cut by 4 bases, the J end by 1 base, with 7 bases between. The length of the CDR3 is 13 residues. This chain's CDR3 is CASSRMGNTEAFF. CDR3 nucleotides: TGCGCCAGCAGCCGAATGGGGAACACTGAAGCTTTCTTT.

V gene TRBV9 combines with J gene TRBJ1-6, with a possible D match to TRBD1 (5 bases). Germline values: CDR1 SGDLS, CDR2 YYNGEE. CDR3 length: 14 residues. V lost 5 bases, J lost 7 bases, and 13 bases lay in between. The CDR3 is CASRTGTSNSPLHF. The CDR3 coding sequence is TGTGCCAGCAGGACCGGGACTTCCAATTCACCCCTCCACTTT.

The CDR3 sequence: CASRLTRVLRPQPQHF. As DNA, the CDR3 is TGTGCCAGCAGACTAACCCGGGTCCTCCGCCCTCAGCCCCAGCATTTT. The J gene is TRBJ1-5, the V gene TRBV28; no clear D. The germline V and J ends were trimmed by 6 bases and 6 bases, with 21 bases remaining between them. There are 16 residues in the CDR3. The germline gives CDR1 MDHEN, CDR2 SYDVKM.

This clone has more than one count but fewer than ten. The chain uses TRBV15 and TRBJ2-4, with 8 bases fitting TRBD1. From germline, CDR1 is LNHNV and CDR2 YYDKDF (reference sequence). Trimming removed 0 bases from V and 10 bases from J; junction bases left unmatched: 5. This CDR3 is 14 amino acids long. The CDR3 DNA is TGTGCCACCAGCAGAGAGGGGACAGGATTTATTCAGTACTTC. Protein: CATSREGTGFIQYF.

This clone was counted between two and nine times. The rearrangement uses TRBV7-2 and TRBJ1-1; D is unclear. CDR1 is SGHTA and CDR2 is FQGNSA in the germline V gene. The V and J ends lost 6 bases and 2 bases respectively, with 16 bases between them. The CDR3 runs 15 residues. The CDR3 is CASRPHIGQNTEAFF. The CDR3 DNA is TGTGCCAGCAGACCGCATATTGGCCAAAACACTGAAGCTTTCTTT. Complete variable domain (other parts from reference TRBV7-2 and TRBJ1-1): GAGVSQSPSNKVTEKGKDVELRCDPISGHTALYWYRQSLGQGLEFLIYFQGNSAPDKSGLPSDRFSAERTGGSVSTLTIQRTQQEDSAVYLCASRPHIGQNTEAFFGQGTRLTVV.

This clone has just a few counts. The gene calls are TRBV27 and TRBJ1-5; D not resolved. The CDR3 covers 15 residues. V was cut by 3 bases and J by 2 bases, with 11 bases left in between. Germline V gene data show CDR1 as MNHEY and CDR2 as SMNVEV (reference sequence). CDR3 sequence (DNA): TGTGCCAGCAGTTTCGTGGGATTGGGCAATCAGCCCCAGCATTTT. Translated, it gives CASSFVGLGNQPQHF.

The rearrangement links TRBV10-3 to TRBJ1-6, with D unresolved. CDR3 length equals 14 residues. The germline V gene encodes CDR1 ENHRY and CDR2 SYGVKD. V was pared by 4 bases and J by 3 bases, with 7 bases between. Here the CDR3 reads CAISAAGYNSPLHF. The DNA for the CDR3 is TGTGCCATCAGTGCCGCAGGCTATAATTCACCCCTCCACTTT.

This sequence joins TRBV9 and TRBJ2-2, with D possibly being TRBD1 or TRBD2 (5 bases each). V was clipped by 5 bases and J by 6 bases, with 11 bases between them. Germline V lookup: CDR1 SGDLS, CDR2 YYNGEE. This CDR3 contains 13 residues. The CDR3 sequence: CASSPGTAGELFF. The CDR3 coding sequence is TGTGCCAGCAGTCCCGGGACCGCCGGGGAGCTGTTTTTT.

The chain carries TRBV7-9 and TRBJ2-5; 12 bases align to TRBD2. The length of the CDR3 is 16 residues. J was trimmed by 5 bases and V by 2 bases; bases with no gene match: 6. Looked up from germline, CDR1 is SEHNR and CDR2 is FQNEAQ (reference sequence). The CDR3 sequence: CASSLNGLAGRETQYF. The DNA for the CDR3 is TGTGCCAGCAGCTTAAACGGACTAGCGGGAAGGGAGACCCAGTACTTC.

This clone was detected only a few times. The V and J genes are TRBV25-1 and TRBJ2-7, with D perhaps matching TRBD1 or TRBD2 (5 bases each). This CDR3 contains 15 residues. Germline-derived CDR1 and CDR2 are MGHDK and SYGVNS. The ends were cut back, 1 base at V and 0 bases at J, with 10 bases in the middle. CDR3 region: CASSEFEGSSYEQYF. For the CDR3, the DNA is TGTGCCAGCAGTGAATTCGAGGGGAGCTCCTACGAGCAGTACTTC.

The V and J genes are TRBV10-3 and TRBJ2-3, with 7 nucleotides matching TRBD2. The CDR3 length is 16 residues. V was pared by 0 bases and J by 3 bases, with 6 bases of the junction left unmatched. Germline V gene lookup returns CDR1 ENHRY and CDR2 SYGVKD. The CDR3 nucleotides are TGTGCCATCAGTGAGTCGATTCAGGGAGGGACAGATACGCAGTATTTT. Translating gives CAISESIQGGTDTQYF.

This chain connects TRBV5-1 to TRBJ1-2; weak D call: TRBD1 (6 bases). Trimming removed 4 bases from V and 4 bases from J, with 11 bases in between. CDR1 SGHRS and CDR2 YFSETQ come from the germline V gene. The CDR3 has 13 amino acids. This CDR3 is CASSAGEIYGYTF. The CDR3 DNA sequence: TGCGCCAGCAGCGCAGGGGAAATCTATGGCTACACCTTC.

This clone was observed at least ten times. This CDR3 is also generated by other DNA sequences in the sample. The chain has TRBV14 and TRBJ1-1, with unresolved D. The V gene lost 0 bases and the J gene lost 1 base, with 6 bases spanning the gap. The CDR3 has 14 amino acids. Germline CDR1 and CDR2: SGHDN and FVKESK. The CDR3 DNA reads TGTGCCAGCAGCCAAGACCGACGGAACACTGAAGCTTTCTTT. Its translation: CASSQDRRNTEAFF.